This is a list of T cell receptor beta chains from one sample in a study of T cell responses to AZD1222 COVID-19 vaccine. Here immunoSEQ multiplex PCR was the method, and the copy in TCRdb shows in-frame clones only, minus some. The table includes around 70,000 clones, 85% detected once. Sequences were derived from peripheral blood, sampled on day 0 of AZD1222 vaccination. These receptors were collected from an adult in good health. CDR3s include the opening cysteine and the closing phenylalanine or tryptophan. Each record gives: V gene, J gene, CDR3 length, D gene, clone size, CDR3 protein, CDR3 DNA. A D gene is named only where the DNA matches it firmly. Some rows mark clone size as missing; the rest say once, few, many or name a class of expanded clone.

V: TRBV19
J: TRBJ2-2
length: 14
D: TRBD2
size: -
CDR3: CASEKRGNTGELFF
DNA: TGTGCCAGTGAAAAGCGGGGCAACACCGGGGAGCTGTTTTTT

V: TRBV6-5
J: TRBJ2-1
length: 13
D: TRBD2
size: -
CDR3: CASRRLAGNEQFF
DNA: TGTGCCAGCAGAAGACTAGCGGGAAATGAGCAGTTCTTC

V: TRBV3-1/TRBV3-2
J: TRBJ1-1
length: 13
D: -
size: few
CDR3: CASSQAQATEAFF
DNA: TGTGCCAGCAGCCAAGCGCAGGCCACTGAAGCTTTCTTT

V: TRBV27
J: TRBJ2-2
length: 20
D: TRBD1
size: -
CDR3: CASSRQGALRRTANTGELFF
DNA: TGTGCCAGCAGTCGACAGGGGGCTCTCCGGAGGACCGCGAACACCGGGGAGCTGTTTTTT

V: TRBV20-1
J: TRBJ1-2
length: 11
D: -
size: -
CDR3: CSAERGGGYTF
DNA: TGCAGTGCCGAGCGCGGGGGCGGCTACACCTTC

V: TRBV21-1
J: TRBJ1-5
length: 12
D: -
size: few
CDR3: CASSTSGQPQHF
DNA: TGTGCCAGCAGCACCTCCGGTCAGCCCCAGCATTTT

V: TRBV7-2
J: TRBJ2-2
length: 16
D: TRBD2
size: -
CDR3: CASSPTSGRAPGELFF
DNA: TGTGCCAGCAGCCCAACTAGCGGGAGGGCTCCCGGGGAGCTGTTTTTT

V: TRBV29-1
J: TRBJ1-2
length: 16
D: -
size: -
CDR3: CSVEEDRLPTNYGYTF
DNA: TGCAGCGTTGAAGAGGACCGCTTACCCACTAACTATGGCTACACCTTC

V: TRBV28
J: TRBJ2-7
length: 17
D: -
size: few
CDR3: CASSPFTDGPGAYEQYF
DNA: TGTGCCAGCAGTCCCTTTACGGACGGCCCTGGGGCCTACGAGCAGTACTTC

V: TRBV7-8
J: TRBJ1-3
length: 16
D: -
size: few
CDR3: CASSPGLGAIGNTIYF
DNA: TGTGCCAGCAGCCCCGGTCTGGGGGCGATTGGAAACACCATATATTTT